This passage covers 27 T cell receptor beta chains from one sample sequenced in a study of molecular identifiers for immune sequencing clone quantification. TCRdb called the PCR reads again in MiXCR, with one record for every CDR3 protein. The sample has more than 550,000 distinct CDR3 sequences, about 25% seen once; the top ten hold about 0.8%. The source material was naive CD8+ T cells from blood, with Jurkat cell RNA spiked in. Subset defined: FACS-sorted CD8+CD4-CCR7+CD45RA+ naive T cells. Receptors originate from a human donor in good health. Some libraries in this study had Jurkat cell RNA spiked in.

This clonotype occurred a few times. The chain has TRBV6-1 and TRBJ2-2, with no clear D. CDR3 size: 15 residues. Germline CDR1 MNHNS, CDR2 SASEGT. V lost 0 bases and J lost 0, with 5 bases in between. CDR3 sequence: CASSEAGPNTGELFF. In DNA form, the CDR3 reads TGTGCCAGCAGTGAAGCGGGTCCGAACACCGGGGAGCTGTTTTTT.

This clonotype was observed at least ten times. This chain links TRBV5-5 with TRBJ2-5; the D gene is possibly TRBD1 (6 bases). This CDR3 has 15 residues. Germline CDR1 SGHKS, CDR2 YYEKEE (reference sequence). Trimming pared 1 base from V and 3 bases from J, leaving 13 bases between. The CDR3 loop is CASSLFQGREETQYF. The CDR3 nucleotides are TGTGCCAGCAGCTTGTTTCAGGGGCGGGAAGAGACCCAGTACTTC.

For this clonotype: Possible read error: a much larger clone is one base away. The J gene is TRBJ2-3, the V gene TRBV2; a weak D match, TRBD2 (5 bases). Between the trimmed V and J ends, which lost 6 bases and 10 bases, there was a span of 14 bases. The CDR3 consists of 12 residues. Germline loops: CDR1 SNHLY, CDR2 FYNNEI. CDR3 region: CASRGKEDAQYF. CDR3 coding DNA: TGTGCCAGCAGGGGGAAGGAGGATGCGCAGTATTTT. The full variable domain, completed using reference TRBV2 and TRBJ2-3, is EPEVTQTPSHQVTQMGQEVILRCVPISNHLYFYWYRQILGQKVEFLVSFYNNEISEKSEIFDDQFSVERPDGSNFTLKIRSTKLEDSAMYFCASRGKEDAQYFGPGTRLTVL.

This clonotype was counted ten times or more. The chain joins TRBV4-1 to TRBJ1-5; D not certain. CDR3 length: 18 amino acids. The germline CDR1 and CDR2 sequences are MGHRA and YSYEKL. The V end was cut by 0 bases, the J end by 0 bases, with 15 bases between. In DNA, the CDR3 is TGCGCCAGCAGCCAAGAAGGAGAGGTCTTTATTAGCAATCAGCCCCAGCATTTT. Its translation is CASSQEGEVFISNQPQHF.

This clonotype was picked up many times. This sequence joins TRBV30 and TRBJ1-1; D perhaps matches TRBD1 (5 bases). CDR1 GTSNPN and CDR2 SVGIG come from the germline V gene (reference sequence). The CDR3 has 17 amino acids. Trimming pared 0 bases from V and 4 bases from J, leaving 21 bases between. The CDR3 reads CAWSVHWGSGRTTEAFF. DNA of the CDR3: TGTGCCTGGAGTGTACATTGGGGCAGCGGAAGAACCACTGAAGCTTTCTTT.

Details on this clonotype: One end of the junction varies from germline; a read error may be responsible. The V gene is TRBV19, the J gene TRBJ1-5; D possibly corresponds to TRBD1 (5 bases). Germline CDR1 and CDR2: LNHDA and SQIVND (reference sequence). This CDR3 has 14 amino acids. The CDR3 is CASTTGIGRVPRHF. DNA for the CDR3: TGTGCCAGCACCACCGGGATTGGCAGGGTACCCCGGCATTTT.

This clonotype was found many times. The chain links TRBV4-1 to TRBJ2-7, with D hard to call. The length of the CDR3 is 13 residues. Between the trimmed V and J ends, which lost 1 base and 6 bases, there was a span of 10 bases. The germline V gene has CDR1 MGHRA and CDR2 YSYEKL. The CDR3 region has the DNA TGCGCCAGCAGCCAAGTTGCAGGTTCCGAGCAGTACTTC. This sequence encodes CASSQVAGSEQYF.

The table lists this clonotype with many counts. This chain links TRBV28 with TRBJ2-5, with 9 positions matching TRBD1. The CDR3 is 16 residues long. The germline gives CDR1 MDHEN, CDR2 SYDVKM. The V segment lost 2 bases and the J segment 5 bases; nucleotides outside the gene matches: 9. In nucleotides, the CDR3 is TGTGCCAGCAGTTTAAAGGGACAGGGTCAAATGGAGACCCAGTACTTC. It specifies CASSLKGQGQMETQYF.

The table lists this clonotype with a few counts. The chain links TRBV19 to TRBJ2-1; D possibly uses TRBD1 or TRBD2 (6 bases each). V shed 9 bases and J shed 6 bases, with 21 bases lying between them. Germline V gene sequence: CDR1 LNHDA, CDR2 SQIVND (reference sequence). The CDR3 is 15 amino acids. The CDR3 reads CASKMTGGPGNEQFF. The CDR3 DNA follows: TGTGCCAGCAAGATGACAGGAGGGCCCGGCAATGAGCAGTTCTTC.

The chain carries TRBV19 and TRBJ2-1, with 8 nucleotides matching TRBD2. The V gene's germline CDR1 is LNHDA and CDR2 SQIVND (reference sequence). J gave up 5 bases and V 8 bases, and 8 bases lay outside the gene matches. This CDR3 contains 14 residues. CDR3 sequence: CASGRGGADNEQFF. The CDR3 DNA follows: TGTGCCAGTGGCCGGGGGGGGGCAGACAATGAGCAGTTCTTC. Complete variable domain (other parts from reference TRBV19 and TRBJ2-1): DGGITQSPKYLFRKEGQNVTLSCEQNLNHDAMYWYRQDPGQGLRLIYYSQIVNDFQKGDIAEGYSVSREKKESFPLTVTSAQKNPTAFYLCASGRGGADNEQFFGPGTRLTVL.

The CDR3 DNA reads TGTGCCAGCAGCTTAGCGTCGGGTCTAGCGGGGATAAACACCGGGGAGCTGTTTTTT. Its protein product is CASSLASGLAGINTGELFF. This rearrangement joins TRBV11-2 to TRBJ2-2; 9 bases are shared with TRBD2. The V gene end was trimmed by 1 base and the J gene end by 2 bases; junction bases not matched to a gene: 11. Germline V CDR1 and CDR2: SGHAT, FQNNGV. CDR3 length equals 19 residues.

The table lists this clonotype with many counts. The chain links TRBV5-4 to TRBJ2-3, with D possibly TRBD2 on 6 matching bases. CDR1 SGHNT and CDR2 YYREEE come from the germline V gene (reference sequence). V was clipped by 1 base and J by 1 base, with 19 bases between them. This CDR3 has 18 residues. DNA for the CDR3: TGTGCCAGCAGCTTGTTGGGGGGTGGCGAGGGCCGCACAGATACGCAGTATTTT. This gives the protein CASSLLGGGEGRTDTQYF.

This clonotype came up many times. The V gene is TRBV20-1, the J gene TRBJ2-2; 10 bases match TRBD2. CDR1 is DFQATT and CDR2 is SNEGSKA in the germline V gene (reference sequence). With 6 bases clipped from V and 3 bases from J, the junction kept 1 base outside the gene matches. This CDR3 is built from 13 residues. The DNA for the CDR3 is TGCAGTGCCCTAGCGGGAGACACCGGGGAGCTGTTTTTT. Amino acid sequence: CSALAGDTGELFF.

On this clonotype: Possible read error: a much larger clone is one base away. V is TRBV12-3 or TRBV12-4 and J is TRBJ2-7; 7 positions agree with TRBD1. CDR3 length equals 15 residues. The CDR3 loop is CAGSTTQGSSYEQYF. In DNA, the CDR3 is TGTGCCGGCAGCACGACACAGGGGAGCTCCTACGAGCAGTACTTC.

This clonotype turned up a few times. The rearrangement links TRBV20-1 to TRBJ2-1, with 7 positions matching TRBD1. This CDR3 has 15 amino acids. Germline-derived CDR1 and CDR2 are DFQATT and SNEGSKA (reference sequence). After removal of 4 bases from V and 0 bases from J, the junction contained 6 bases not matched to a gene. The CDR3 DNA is TGCAGTGCTACCTGGGACAGAGACTCCTACAATGAGCAGTTCTTC. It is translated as CSATWDRDSYNEQFF.

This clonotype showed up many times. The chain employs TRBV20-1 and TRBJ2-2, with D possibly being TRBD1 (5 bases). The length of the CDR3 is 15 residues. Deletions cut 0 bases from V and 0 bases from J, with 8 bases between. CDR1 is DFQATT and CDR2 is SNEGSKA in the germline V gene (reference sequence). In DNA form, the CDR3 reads TGCAGTGCTAGAGAGACAGTGACGAACACCGGGGAGCTGTTTTTT. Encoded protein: CSARETVTNTGELFF.

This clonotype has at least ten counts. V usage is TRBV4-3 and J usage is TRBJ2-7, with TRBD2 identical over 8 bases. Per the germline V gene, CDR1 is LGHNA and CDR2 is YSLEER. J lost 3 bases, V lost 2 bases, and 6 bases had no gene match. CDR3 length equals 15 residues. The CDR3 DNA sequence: TGCGCCAGCAGCCAATCGAGGACTAGCTTCTACGAGCAGTACTTC. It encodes CASSQSRTSFYEQYF.

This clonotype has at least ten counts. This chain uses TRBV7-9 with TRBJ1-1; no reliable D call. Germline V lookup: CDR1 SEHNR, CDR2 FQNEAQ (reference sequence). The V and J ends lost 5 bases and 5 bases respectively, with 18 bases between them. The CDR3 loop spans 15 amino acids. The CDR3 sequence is CASSTYAVTGTEAFF. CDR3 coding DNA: TGTGCCAGCAGCACGTATGCTGTTACTGGGACTGAAGCTTTCTTT.

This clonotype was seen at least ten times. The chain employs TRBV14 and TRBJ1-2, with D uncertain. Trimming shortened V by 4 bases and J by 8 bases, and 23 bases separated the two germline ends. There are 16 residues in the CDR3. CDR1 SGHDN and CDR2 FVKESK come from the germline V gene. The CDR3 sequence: CASSPMHFVNREGYTF. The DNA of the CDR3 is TGTGCCAGCAGCCCTATGCATTTCGTTAACCGAGAGGGCTACACCTTC. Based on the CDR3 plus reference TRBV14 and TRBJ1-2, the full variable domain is EAGVTQFPSHSVIEKGQTVTLRCDPISGHDNLYWYRRVMGKEIKFLLHFVKESKQDESGMPNNRFLAERTGGTYSTLKVQPAELEDSGVYFCASSPMHFVNREGYTFGSGTRLTVV.

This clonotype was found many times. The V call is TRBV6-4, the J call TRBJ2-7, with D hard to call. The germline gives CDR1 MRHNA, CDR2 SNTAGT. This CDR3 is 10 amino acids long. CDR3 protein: CASSDTLVWV. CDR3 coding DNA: TGTGCCAGCAGTGACACACTGGTTTGGGTC.

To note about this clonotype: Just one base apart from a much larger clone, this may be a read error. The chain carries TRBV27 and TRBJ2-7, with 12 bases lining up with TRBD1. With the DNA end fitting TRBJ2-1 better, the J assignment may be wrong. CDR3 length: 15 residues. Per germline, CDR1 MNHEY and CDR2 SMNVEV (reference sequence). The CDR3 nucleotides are TGTGCCAGCAGTTTAGCTGGGACAGGGGGCTACGAGCAGTTCTTC. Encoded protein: CASSLAGTGGYEQFF.

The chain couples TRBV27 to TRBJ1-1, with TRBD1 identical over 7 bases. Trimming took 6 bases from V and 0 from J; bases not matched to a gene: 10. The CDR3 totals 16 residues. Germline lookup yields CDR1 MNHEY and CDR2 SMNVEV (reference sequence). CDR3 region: CASSSDREDMNTEAFF. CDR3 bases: TGTGCCAGCAGCTCCGACAGGGAAGACATGAACACTGAAGCTTTCTTT.

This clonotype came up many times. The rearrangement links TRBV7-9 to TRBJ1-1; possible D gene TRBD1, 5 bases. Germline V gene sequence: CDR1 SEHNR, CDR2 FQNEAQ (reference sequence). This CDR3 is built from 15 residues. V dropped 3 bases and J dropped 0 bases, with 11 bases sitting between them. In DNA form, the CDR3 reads TGTGCCAGCAGCTTTTCCGGGACCATGAACACTGAAGCTTTCTTT. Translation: CASSFSGTMNTEAFF.

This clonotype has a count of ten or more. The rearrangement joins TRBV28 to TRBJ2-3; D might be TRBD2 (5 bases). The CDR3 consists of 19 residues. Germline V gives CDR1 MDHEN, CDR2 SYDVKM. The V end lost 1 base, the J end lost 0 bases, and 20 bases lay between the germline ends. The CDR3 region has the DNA TGTGCCAGCAGTTTATCGCTGTTGGCTAGCAGCTCTAGCACAGATACGCAGTATTTT. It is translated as CASSLSLLASSSSTDTQYF.

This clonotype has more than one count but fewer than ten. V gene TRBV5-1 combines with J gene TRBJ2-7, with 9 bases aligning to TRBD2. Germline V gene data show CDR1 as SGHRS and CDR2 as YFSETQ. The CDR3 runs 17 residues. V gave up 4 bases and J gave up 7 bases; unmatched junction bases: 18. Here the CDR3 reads CASSLAMGGRGQKEQYF. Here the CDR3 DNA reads TGCGCCAGCAGCCTGGCCATGGGCGGGAGGGGACAAAAGGAGCAGTACTTC.

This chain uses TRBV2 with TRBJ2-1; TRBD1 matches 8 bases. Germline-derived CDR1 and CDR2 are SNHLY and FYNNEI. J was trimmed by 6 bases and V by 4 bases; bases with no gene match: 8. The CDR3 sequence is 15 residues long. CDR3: CASSVGNRGSNEQFF. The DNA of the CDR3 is TGTGCCAGCAGTGTAGGGAACAGGGGGTCCAATGAGCAGTTCTTC.

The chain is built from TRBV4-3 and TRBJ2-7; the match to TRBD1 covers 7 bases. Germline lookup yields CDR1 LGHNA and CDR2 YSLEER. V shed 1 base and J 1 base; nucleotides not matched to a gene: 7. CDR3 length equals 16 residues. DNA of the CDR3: TGCGCCAGCAGCCAAGGGAGACAGGGAAGTTCCTACGAGCAGTACTTC. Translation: CASSQGRQGSSYEQYF.